Given below is one TCR beta chain in context. What it binds is not known. V dropped 5 bases and J dropped 7 bases, with 8 bases sitting between them. The CDR3 contains 10 residues. Germline CDR1 is DFQATT and CDR2 is SNEGSKA (reference sequence). PCR amplification relied on 60 Vbeta primers (plus 13 Jbeta primers). Some clones are missing from TCRdb's copy, which holds only in-frame ones; the method was immunoSEQ multiplex PCR. The sample carries 25,000 to 40,000 clones, less than 70% recorded once. This entry belongs to a study of cytomegalovirus exposure and HLA in healthy donors. Background on the study: Unique TCRs numbering approximately 80 million, obtained from HLA-typed donors, made up an early data release. Study-level points and caveats: Some highly shared sequence variants likely arose as a pipeline artifact.

Input material: PBMCs. The chain couples TRBV20-1 to TRBJ2-5; D not resolved. This sequence originates from a man between 45 and 60 years old in good health and CMV-seropositive. CDR3 residues: CSAAYGTQYF. The CDR3 DNA follows: TGCAGTGCTGCCTATGGGACCCAGTACTTC.